This passage covers 5 T cell receptor beta chains from one sample sequenced in a study of T cells in Graves' hyperthyroidism and ophthalmopathy. What was amplified from RNA transcripts were TCR beta CDR3 regions. An initial round of RT-PCR targeting the TCR CDR3 relied on the HTBI primer set. TCRdb re-analysed the multiplex PCR reads in MiXCR, keeping a single row per CDR3 protein. The sample lists around 610,000 distinct CDR3 sequences; 14% to 15% were seen once. The material sequenced was blood. The receptors derive from a woman between 40 and 55 years old with Graves' ophthalmopathy.

The DNA for the CDR3 is TGTGCCAGTCAAGGAGGGGCTAGCGGGAGAGACGAGCAGTACTTC. It specifies CASQGGASGRDEQYF. The genes are TRBV28 and TRBJ2-7; TRBD2 matches at 10 bases. This CDR3 is built from 15 residues. Per germline, CDR1 MDHEN and CDR2 SYDVKM. Trimming cost V 9 bases and J 5 bases; bases outside gene matches: 13.

This clonotype was observed a handful of times. The V and J genes are TRBV12-3 or TRBV12-4 and TRBJ2-2, with 9 nucleotides matching TRBD2. The V gene end was trimmed by 5 bases and the J gene end by 5 bases; junction bases not matched to a gene: 9. This CDR3 has 16 residues. CDR3 region: CASSPPGGRATGELFF. CDR3 DNA: TGTGCCAGCAGTCCCCCTGGCGGGAGGGCTACCGGGGAGCTGTTTTTT.

In its sample, this clonotype was seen many times. The V call is TRBV18, the J call TRBJ2-7; D is perhaps TRBD1 or TRBD2 (5 bases each). Germline V CDR1 and CDR2: KGHSH, LQKENI. The CDR3 runs to 15 residues. The germline V and J ends were trimmed by 0 bases and 6 bases, with 15 bases remaining between them. The CDR3 DNA is TGTGCCAGCTCACCACCGGGGGAAATGGTGGGCGAGCAGTACTTC. It translates to CASSPPGEMVGEQYF.

This clonotype was seen many times. The V gene is TRBV15, the J gene TRBJ2-3, with 8 bases matching TRBD2. Germline lookup yields CDR1 LNHNV and CDR2 YYDKDF (reference sequence). There are 14 residues in the CDR3. V dropped 2 bases and J dropped 4; count of bases not matched to a gene: 2. The CDR3: CATSRTTSADTQYF. The CDR3, as DNA: TGTGCCACCAGCAGAACGACTAGCGCAGATACGCAGTATTTT.

This sequence joins TRBV19 and TRBJ2-5; no clear D gene. Germline assignment: CDR1 LNHDA and CDR2 SQIVND (reference sequence). The CDR3 has 13 residues. V was cut by 3 bases and J by 5 bases, with 10 bases left in between. CDR3 sequence reads: CASSMVPYETQYF. The CDR3 nucleotides read TGTGCCAGTAGTATGGTACCGTACGAGACCCAGTACTTC.